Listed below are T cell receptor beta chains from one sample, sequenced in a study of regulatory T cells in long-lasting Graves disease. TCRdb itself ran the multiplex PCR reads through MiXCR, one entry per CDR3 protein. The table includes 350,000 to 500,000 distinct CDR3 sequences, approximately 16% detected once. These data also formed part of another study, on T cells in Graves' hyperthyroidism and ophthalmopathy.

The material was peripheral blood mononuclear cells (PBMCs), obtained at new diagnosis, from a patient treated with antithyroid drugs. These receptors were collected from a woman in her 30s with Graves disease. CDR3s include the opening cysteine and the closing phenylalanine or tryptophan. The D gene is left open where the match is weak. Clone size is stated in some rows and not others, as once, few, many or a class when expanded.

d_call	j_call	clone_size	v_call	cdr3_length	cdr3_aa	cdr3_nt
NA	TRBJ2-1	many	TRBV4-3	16	CASSQDRGTPFNEQFF	TGCGCCAGCAGCCAAGATCGGGGGACACCTTTCAATGAGCAGTTCTTC
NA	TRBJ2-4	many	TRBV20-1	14	CSARESGAKNIQYF	TGCAGTGCTCGAGAGTCCGGGGCCAAAAACATTCAGTACTTC
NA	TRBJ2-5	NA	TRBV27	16	CPLEGWGAVGQETQYF	TGTCCTCTCGAGGGATGGGGAGCAGTGGGACAAGAGACCCAGTACTTC
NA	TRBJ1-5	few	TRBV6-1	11	CASTSSGAQHF	TGTGCCAGCACTAGCTCTGGAGCCCAGCATTTT
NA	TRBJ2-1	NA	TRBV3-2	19	CASSQELQGNREGPDEQFF	TGTGCCAGCAGCCAAGAACTTCAGGGGAATCGGGAGGGCCCCGATGAGCAGTTCTTC
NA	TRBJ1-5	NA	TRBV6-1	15	CASSEISLSNQPQHF	TGTGCCAGCAGTGAAATCTCCCTGAGCAATCAGCCCCAGCATTTT
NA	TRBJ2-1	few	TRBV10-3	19	CAINPSAQSDSSSYNEQFF	TGTGCCATCAACCCTAGCGCCCAATCCGATTCTAGCTCCTACAATGAGCAGTTCTTC
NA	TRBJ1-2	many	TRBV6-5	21	CASSYSISRAGWGAILYGYTF	TGTGCCAGCAGTTACTCGATCAGCCGTGCAGGGTGGGGGGCAATCCTCTATGGCTACACCTTC
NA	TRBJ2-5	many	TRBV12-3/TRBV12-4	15	CASSLDNSVQETQYF	TGTGCCAGCAGTTTGGACAACTCCGTACAAGAGACCCAGTACTTC
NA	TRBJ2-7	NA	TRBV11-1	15	CAGSLAQGHADEQYF	TGTGCCGGCAGCTTAGCGCAAGGGCATGCAGACGAGCAGTACTTC
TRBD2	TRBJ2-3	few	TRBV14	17	CASSQGLLAGAADTQYF	TGTGCCAGCAGCCAAGGACTGTTAGCGGGAGCGGCAGATACGCAGTATTTT
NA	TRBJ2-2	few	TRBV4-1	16	CASSHHGTPNTGELFF	TGCGCCAGCAGCCACCACGGGACACCGAACACCGGGGAGCTGTTTTTT
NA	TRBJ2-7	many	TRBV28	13	CASSLRNSYEQYF	TGTGCCAGCAGTTTGCGCAACTCCTACGAGCAGTACTTC
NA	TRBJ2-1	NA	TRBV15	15	CATSRERVPNNEQFF	TGTGCCACCAGCAGAGAGAGAGTACCGAACAATGAGCAGTTCTTC
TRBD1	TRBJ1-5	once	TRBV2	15	CASVTGDGRNQPQHF	TGTGCCAGCGTGACAGGGGATGGGCGCAATCAGCCCCAGCATTTT
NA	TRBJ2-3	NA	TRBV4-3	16	CASSQAPSASTDTQYF	TGCGCCAGCAGCCAGGCCCCTAGTGCTAGCACAGATACGCAGTATTTT
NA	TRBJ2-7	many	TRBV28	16	CASSSVDTAGLYEQYF	TGTGCCAGCAGTTCCGTTGACACCGCCGGCCTTTACGAGCAGTACTTC
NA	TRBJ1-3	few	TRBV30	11	CAWRGMHTIYF	TGTGCCTGGAGGGGCATGCACACCATATATTTT
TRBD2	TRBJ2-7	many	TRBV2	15	CASRSGTSAAYEQYF	TGTGCCAGCAGGTCCGGGACTAGCGCGGCCTACGAGCAGTACTTC
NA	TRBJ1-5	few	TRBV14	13	CASSQMSNQPQHF	TGTGCCAGCAGCCAAATGAGCAATCAGCCCCAGCATTTT
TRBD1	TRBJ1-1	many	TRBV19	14	CASRGTGVITEAFF	TGTGCCAGTAGGGGGACAGGGGTGATCACTGAAGCTTTCTTT
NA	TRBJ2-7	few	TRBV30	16	CAWRRGEGAPTYEQYF	TGTGCCTGGAGGCGAGGGGAGGGGGCCCCAACCTACGAGCAGTACTTC
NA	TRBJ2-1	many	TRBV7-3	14	CASSLTGPGNEQFF	TGTGCCAGCAGCTTAACCGGTCCGGGGAATGAGCAGTTCTTC
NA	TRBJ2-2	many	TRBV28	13	CASIPGSTGELFF	TGTGCCAGCATCCCCGGCAGCACCGGGGAGCTGTTTTTT
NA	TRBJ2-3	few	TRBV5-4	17	CASSLALGTQSTDTQYF	TGTGCCAGCAGCTTGGCCCTAGGGACCCAGAGCACAGATACGCAGTATTTT
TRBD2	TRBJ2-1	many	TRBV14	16	CASSPGGGRTYNEQFF	TGTGCCAGCAGCCCCGGAGGCGGGAGGACCTACAATGAGCAGTTCTTC
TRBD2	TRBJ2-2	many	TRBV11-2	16	CASSATSGRNTGELFF	TGTGCCAGCAGCGCGACTAGCGGGAGGAACACCGGGGAGCTGTTTTTT
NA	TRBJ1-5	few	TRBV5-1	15	CASSPGEGGGQPQHF	TGCGCCAGCAGCCCAGGGGAGGGGGGAGGTCAGCCCCAGCATTTT
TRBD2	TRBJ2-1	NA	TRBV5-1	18	CASSPGLAGVRAYNEQFF	TGCGCCAGCAGCCCGGGACTAGCGGGAGTAAGGGCCTACAATGAGCAGTTCTTC
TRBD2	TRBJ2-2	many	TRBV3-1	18	CASSLRALAGAGTGELFF	TGTGCCAGCAGCCTCCGCGCCCTAGCGGGAGCGGGCACCGGGGAGCTGTTTTTT
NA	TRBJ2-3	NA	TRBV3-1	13	CASSLDYAGTQYF	TGTGCCAGCAGCCTGGACTACGCTGGGACGCAGTATTTT
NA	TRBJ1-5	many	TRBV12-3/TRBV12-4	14	CASSLSSSNQPQHF	TGTGCCAGCAGTTTATCCAGTTCCAATCAGCCCCAGCATTTT
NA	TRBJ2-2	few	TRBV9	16	CASSAKAARDTGELFF	TGTGCCAGCAGCGCGAAAGCGGCTCGGGACACCGGGGAGCTGTTTTTT
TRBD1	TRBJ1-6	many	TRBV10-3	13	CANSGTGNSPLHF	TGTGCCAACTCCGGGACAGGAAATTCACCCCTCCACTTT
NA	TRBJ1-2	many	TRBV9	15	CASSTQTDLLRGYTF	TGTGCCAGCAGCACCCAGACAGATCTTCTCCGAGGCTACACCTTC
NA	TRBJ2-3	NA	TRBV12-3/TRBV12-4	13	CVSSLETTGTQYF	TGTGTCAGCAGTTTGGAGACCACAGGTACGCAGTATTTT
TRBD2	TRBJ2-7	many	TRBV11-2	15	CASSLRGTSGYEQYF	TGTGCCAGCAGCTTACGAGGGACTAGCGGTTACGAGCAGTACTTC
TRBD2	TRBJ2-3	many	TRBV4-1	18	CASSQAILAGAGTDTQYF	TGCGCCAGCAGCCAGGCCATCCTAGCGGGAGCTGGAACAGATACGCAGTATTTT
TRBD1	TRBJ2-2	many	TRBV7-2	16	CASRKSGTGNTGELFF	TGTGCCAGCAGAAAATCCGGGACAGGGAACACCGGGGAGCTGTTTTTT
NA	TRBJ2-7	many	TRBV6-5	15	CASSYSRGVSYEQYF	TGTGCCAGCAGTTACTCGAGAGGTGTTAGCTACGAGCAGTACTTC
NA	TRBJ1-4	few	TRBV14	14	CASSRQPTNEKLFF	TGTGCCAGCAGCAGACAGCCAACTAATGAAAAACTGTTTTTT
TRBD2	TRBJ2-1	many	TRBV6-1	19	CASSVLAGGAALAYNEQFF	TGTGCCAGCAGTGTGCTAGCGGGAGGTGCGGCATTGGCCTACAATGAGCAGTTCTTC
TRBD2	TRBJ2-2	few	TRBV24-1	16	CATSDPSSGRTGELFF	TGTGCCACCAGTGATCCGTCTAGCGGGAGGACCGGGGAGCTGTTTTTT
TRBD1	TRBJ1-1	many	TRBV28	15	CASSSTGGEDTEAFF	TGTGCCAGCAGTTCGACAGGGGGCGAGGACACTGAAGCTTTCTTT
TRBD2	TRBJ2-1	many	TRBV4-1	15	CASSRGTSGSYEQFF	TGCGCCAGCAGCCGCGGGACTAGCGGGAGCTATGAGCAGTTCTTC
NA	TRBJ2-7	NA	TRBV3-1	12	CASSHDRGEQYF	TGTGCCAGCAGCCATGACCGGGGGGAGCAGTACTTC
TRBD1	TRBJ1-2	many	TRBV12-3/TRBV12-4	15	CASSLKGASDYGYTF	TGTGCCAGCAGTTTAAAGGGGGCGTCGGACTATGGCTACACCTTC
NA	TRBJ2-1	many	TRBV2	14	CASQFSGNYNEQFF	TGTGCCAGCCAGTTTAGCGGAAACTACAATGAGCAGTTCTTC
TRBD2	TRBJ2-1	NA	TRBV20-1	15	CSAGGTSGREFEQFF	TGCAGTGCTGGGGGGACTAGCGGGAGGGAATTTGAGCAGTTCTTC
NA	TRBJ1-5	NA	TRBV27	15	CASSFSVEGNQPQHF	TGTGCCAGCAGTTTCTCCGTTGAAGGGAATCAGCCCCAGCATTTT
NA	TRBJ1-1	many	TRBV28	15	CASSLRRAQTSEAFF	TGTGCCAGCAGTCTTAGACGAGCCCAGACCTCTGAAGCTTTCTTT
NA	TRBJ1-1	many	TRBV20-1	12	CSARVGGSEAFF	TGCAGTGCTAGAGTAGGGGGATCTGAAGCTTTCTTT
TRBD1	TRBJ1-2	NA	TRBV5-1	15	CASSSGGTGHDGYTF	TGCGCCAGCAGCTCCGGGGGGACAGGGCACGACGGCTACACCTTC
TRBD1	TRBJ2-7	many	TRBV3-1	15	CASSQRDRESYEQYF	TGTGCCAGCAGCCAGAGGGACAGGGAATCCTACGAGCAGTACTTC
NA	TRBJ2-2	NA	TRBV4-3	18	CASSQDRSAPWKTGELFF	TGCGCCAGCAGCCAAGATCGTTCGGCACCCTGGAAGACCGGGGAGCTGTTTTTT
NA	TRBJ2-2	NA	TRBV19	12	CATPTGSGELFF	TGTGCCACCCCGACCGGGTCCGGGGAGCTGTTTTTT
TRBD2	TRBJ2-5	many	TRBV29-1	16	CSAPSGVLADQETQYF	TGCAGCGCCCCTTCTGGGGTACTAGCGGATCAAGAGACCCAGTACTTC
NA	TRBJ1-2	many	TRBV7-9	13	CASSLASGNGYTF	TGTGCCAGCAGCTTAGCATCGGGGAATGGCTACACCTTC
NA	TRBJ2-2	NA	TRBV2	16	CASKTMSEGNTGELFF	TGTGCCAGCAAGACTATGAGCGAAGGGAACACCGGGGAGCTGTTTTTT